The entry that follows covers one T cell receptor (beta chain) sequence. The target antigen is unknown. Recipients were bled about 28 days pretransplant and at posttransplant days 30, 100, 180. This entry belongs to a study of T cell clonotyping in hematopoietic cell transplantation. Study-wide results and limits: Graft donor and pretransplant recipient Inverse Simpson Index values predicted broader posttransplant TCR diversity.

Assay used: immunoSEQ multiplex PCR; TCRdb lists only in-frame clones, some missing. The data hold about 10,000 clones, with roughly 71% observed a single time. This CDR3 is built from 15 residues. Losses at the gene ends were 1 base for V and 7 bases for J; bases not matched to a gene: 5. The chain has TRBV5-3 and TRBJ2-1; TRBD2 agrees at 10 bases. TRBV5-3 is an ORF for which the function is uncertain. This receptor was identified in a female patient aged 40-49 years who had an allogeneic stem cell transplant from a related donor, so T cells may come from the graft donor. Some clones in this sample may be carry-over from other donors' samples. The sample in question was PBMCs, obtained 30 days after allogeneic stem cell transplant. CDR3 bases: TGTGCCAGAAGCTTGTGGCTAGCGGGAGTTAATGAGCAGTTCTTC. It specifies CARSLWLAGVNEQFF.